The rows below give T cell receptor beta chains drawn from one sample of a study of cytomegalovirus exposure and HLA in healthy donors. Measured with immunoSEQ multiplex PCR; TCRdb has only the in-frame clones, and not every one. The data show about 150,000 clones, 75% to 80% seen once. The sequenced material came from PBMCs. These receptors were collected from a woman younger than 45 in good health and CMV-seronegative. The CDR3 runs from the conserved cysteine through the conserved F or W. The D gene is left open where the match is weak. The listing skips clone size in some rows; elsewhere it reads once, few, many or a size class.

j_gene	d_gene	abundance	len	v_gene	CDR3nt	CDR3aa
TRBJ2-2	TRBD1	.	15	TRBV28	TGTGCCAGCAGTCCGGGACAGATGAACACCGGGGAGCTGTTTTTT	CASSPGQMNTGELFF
TRBJ2-1	TRBD1	once	15	TRBV9	TGTGCCAGCAGCCCAGGACAGGCGGTTCCCAATGAGCAGTTCTTC	CASSPGQAVPNEQFF
TRBJ1-5	TRBD1	.	15	TRBV28	TGTGCCACCCAGGCATACAGGGGGGTCAATCAGCCCCAGCATTTT	CATQAYRGVNQPQHF
TRBJ2-7	.	.	12	TRBV30	TGTGCCTGGAGTGACAGTTCCTACGAGCAGTACTTC	CAWSDSSYEQYF
TRBJ1-2	TRBD1	.	13	TRBV6-5	TGTGCCAGCAGCCTCGGGGACAGATACGGCTACACCTTC	CASSLGDRYGYTF
TRBJ1-1	.	.	14	TRBV19	TGTGCCAGTAGTAGTATGGACAGTTTCACTGAAGCTTTCTTT	CASSSMDSFTEAFF
TRBJ2-7	.	.	16	TRBV7-2	TGTGCCAGCAGCTTAGCCCGAACCGAGGGCCCCTACGAGCAGTACTTC	CASSLARTEGPYEQYF
TRBJ2-2	TRBD2	.	15	TRBV27	TGTGCCAGCAGTTTTGCGGGGGGCGGCACCGGGGAGCTGTTTTTT	CASSFAGGGTGELFF
TRBJ1-5	.	.	14	TRBV4-3	TGCGCCAGCAGCCAAGGTTCATCAGATCAGCCCCAGCATTTT	CASSQGSSDQPQHF
TRBJ2-5	.	.	13	TRBV30	TGTGCCTGGAGTGACGGCCCGCGGGAGACCCAGTACTTC	CAWSDGPRETQYF
TRBJ2-2	.	.	19	TRBV15	TGTGCCACCAGCAGAGATAGGCCTGGTATACGAAGAGGGTCCGGGGAGCTGTTTTTT	CATSRDRPGIRRGSGELFF
TRBJ1-2	TRBD1	.	13	TRBV27	TGTGCCAGCAGTGCCAGGGGGCTATATGGCTACACCTTC	CASSARGLYGYTF
TRBJ1-3	.	once	15	TRBV5-5	TGTGCCAGCAGCCGGGGTTGGGGGCAAGGAAACACCATATATTTT	CASSRGWGQGNTIYF
TRBJ2-3	TRBD2	few	16	TRBV5-1	TGCGCCAGCAGCTTGGAAGGCGGGGGGCCGACAGATACGCAGTATTTT	CASSLEGGGPTDTQYF
TRBJ1-2	.	.	12	TRBV5-4	TGTGCCAGCAGCTTGGTAATGGGGGCACACACCTTC	CASSLVMGAHTF
TRBJ2-2	.	.	12	TRBV4-2	TGTGCCAGCAGCCAACTCGCCGGGGAGCTGTTTTTT	CASSQLAGELFF
TRBJ1-1	TRBD1	few	16	TRBV18	TGTGCCAGCTCACCCCGCAGGGGACAGGGGAACACTGAAGCTTTCTTT	CASSPRRGQGNTEAFF
TRBJ1-1	TRBD1	.	17	TRBV30	TGTGCCTGGAGTGGAGGACAGGGGAAGGGTCTGAACACTGAAGCTTTCTTT	CAWSGGQGKGLNTEAFF
TRBJ2-3	TRBD2	.	16	TRBV27	TGTGCCAGCAGTCCGCCGGGACTAGCGTACACAGATACGCAGTATTTT	CASSPPGLAYTDTQYF
TRBJ1-1	.	few	13	TRBV19	TGTGCCAGTAGTATGCCCGGGAACACTGAAGCTTTCTTT	CASSMPGNTEAFF
TRBJ2-1	.	few	14	TRBV29-1	TGCAGCGTTGGTGGGGGCACGGACTACAATGAGCAGTTCTTC	CSVGGGTDYNEQFF
TRBJ1-1	.	.	13	TRBV12-5	TGTGCTAGTGCTCGACAGGAGGTCACTGAAGCTTTCTTT	CASARQEVTEAFF